Detailed here is one TCR beta chain. Antigen unknown. This sample is drawn from a study of T cell responses to AZD1222 COVID-19 vaccine. In the study overall: It was second doses at about 4 or about 12 weeks that were pooled.

V gave up 5 bases and J gave up 5 bases, with 15 bases separating them. CDR3 length equals 15 residues. The germline V gene encodes CDR1 MNHEY and CDR2 SVGEGT. Study-level findings and limits: Increased Spike-specific TCR breadth and depth were observed after two AZD1222 doses. No day 14 peak samples; only post-peak repertoires were characterized. Clonal diversity may have been underestimated in mostly white British donors.

Generated by immunoSEQ multiplex PCR, the TCRdb table keeps only in-frame clones and is missing some. Here the sample spans around 90,000 clones, about 86% being singletons. The clonotype was recovered from an adult in good health. Sequenced here: peripheral blood, sampled on day 0 of AZD1222 vaccination. This chain uses TRBV6-2 or TRBV6-3 with TRBJ1-4; D remains unclear. CDR3 in amino acids: CASSLRTGRNEKLFF. The CDR3 nucleotides are TGTGCCAGCAGTCTTCGGACGGGAAGAAATGAAAAACTGTTTTTT.